One and the same sample provided the 22 T cell receptor beta chains below, sequenced in a study of Tregs in tolerant kidney transplant recipients. Profiling relied on immunoSEQ multiplex PCR, and the TCRdb table lists in-frame clones only, not all of them. The sample yields some 66,000 clones, roughly 92% seen once. The sequenced sample was CD8+ T cells from blood, obtained before the transplant. Source of these receptors: a human donor who received a combined kidney and bone marrow transplant.

This chain links TRBV6-5 with TRBJ1-1; the D gene is possibly TRBD1 (6 bases). Germline V gene sequence: CDR1 MNHEY, CDR2 SVGAGI. V gave up 6 bases and J gave up 7 bases, with 15 bases separating them. The CDR3 is 13 residues long. The CDR3 is CASRYGTIIEAFF. Here the CDR3 DNA reads TGTGCCAGCAGATACGGGACAATCATTGAAGCTTTCTTT.

The chain has TRBV5-4 and TRBJ1-5, with D unresolved. The V end lost 0 bases, the J end lost 0 bases, and 7 bases lay between the germline ends. The germline V gene has CDR1 SGHNT and CDR2 YYREEE (reference sequence). CDR3 length: 15 amino acids. In DNA form, the CDR3 reads TGTGCCAGCAGCTTGGAGCCCTATAGCAATCAGCCCCAGCATTTT. Protein product: CASSLEPYSNQPQHF. The entire variable domain, with the rest obtained from reference TRBV5-4 and TRBJ1-5, is as follows: ETGVTQSPTHLIKTRGQQVTLRCSSQSGHNTVSWYQQALGQGPQFIFQYYREEENGRGNFPPRFSGLQFPNYSSELNVNALELDDSALYLCASSLEPYSNQPQHFGDGTRLSIL.

This chain uses TRBV2 with TRBJ1-2; TRBD1 agrees at 7 bases. Germline V gene data show CDR1 as SNHLY and CDR2 as FYNNEI. J lost 5 bases, V lost 10 bases, and 7 bases had no gene match. This CDR3 region has 12 residues. The CDR3 nucleotides are TGTGCCATGCCGACAGGGAGGTATGGCTACACCTTC. This encodes CAMPTGRYGYTF. Full variable domain (remainder filled in from reference TRBV2 and TRBJ1-2): EPEVTQTPSHQVTQMGQEVILRCVPISNHLYFYWYRQILGQKVEFLVSFYNNEISEKSEIFDDQFSVERPDGSNFTLKIRSTKLEDSAMYFCAMPTGRYGYTFGSGTRLTVV.

This rearrangement joins TRBV10-3 to TRBJ2-5; no reliable D call. The CDR3 consists of 13 residues. Between the trimmed V and J ends, which lost 2 bases and 11 bases, there was a span of 15 bases. Germline V gene sequence: CDR1 ENHRY, CDR2 SYGVKD. The CDR3 coding sequence is TGTGCCATCAGTGAGCCCCCCCACAGTGAGCAGTACTTC. Translating gives CAISEPPHSEQYF.

This CDR3 reads CASSLLNTEAFF. CDR3 sequence (DNA): TGTGCCAGCAGCCTCTTGAACACTGAAGCTTTCTTT. The chain has TRBV7-2 and TRBJ1-1; D not certain. The CDR3 extends over 12 amino acids. Trimming took off 5 bases at V and 0 bases at J, with 4 bases between the two ends. Germline CDR1 SGHTA, CDR2 FQGNSA.

The rearrangement links TRBV7-2 to TRBJ2-3; D call uncertain. This CDR3 is built from 14 residues. Germline V gives CDR1 SGHTA, CDR2 FQGNSA. V was pared by 2 bases and J by 0 bases, with 6 bases between. The CDR3 DNA sequence: TGTGCCAGCAGCTTACCGGGTAGCACAGATACGCAGTATTTT. It translates to CASSLPGSTDTQYF.

The chain combines TRBV4-3 with TRBJ2-7; 9 bases are a match to TRBD2. Per germline, CDR1 LGHNA and CDR2 YSLEER. V shed 0 bases and J 1 base; nucleotides not matched to a gene: 4. The CDR3 sequence is 16 residues long. The CDR3 protein is CASSQDASGKSYEQYF. DNA for the CDR3: TGCGCCAGCAGCCAAGATGCTAGCGGGAAATCCTACGAGCAGTACTTC.

This chain connects TRBV7-2 to TRBJ1-2; D is ambiguous. The CDR3 extends over 15 amino acids. The germline V gene has CDR1 SGHTA and CDR2 FQGNSA. The ends were cut back, 4 bases at V and 6 bases at J, with 18 bases in the middle. The CDR3 coding sequence is TGTGCCAGCAGCTCATTTCTACTAGGACGGGATGGCTACACCTTC. Translating gives CASSSFLLGRDGYTF.

The chain joins TRBV5-1 to TRBJ2-7; 7 nucleotides agree with TRBD1. The ends lost 0 bases at V and 2 bases at J; junction bases unmatched: 8. Germline-derived CDR1 and CDR2 are SGHRS and YFSETQ. The CDR3 sequence is 16 residues long. The CDR3, as DNA: TGCGCCAGCAGCTTGGTCCAGGACAGGAGTGCCTACGAGCAGTACTTC. This gives the protein CASSLVQDRSAYEQYF.

The chain is built from TRBV29-1 and TRBJ2-1, with TRBD1 identical over 7 bases. V lost 0 bases and J lost 8; bases outside the gene matches: 4. The germline V gene encodes CDR1 SQVTM and CDR2 ANQGSEA. The CDR3 spans 13 residues. The CDR3 protein is CSVEDEGGHEQFF. The CDR3 region has the DNA TGCAGCGTTGAAGATGAAGGGGGCCATGAGCAGTTCTTC.

The rearrangement joins TRBV7-2 to TRBJ2-3, with 7 bases fitting TRBD2. The CDR3 totals 15 residues. Germline CDR1 and CDR2: SGHTA and FQGNSA. V dropped 5 bases and J dropped 0; count of bases not matched to a gene: 5. Here the CDR3 DNA reads TGTGCCAGCAGCCCAATTAGCGGGAGCACAGATACGCAGTATTTT. It translates to CASSPISGSTDTQYF.

The gene calls are TRBV7-2 and TRBJ1-2, with TRBD1 matching 8 bases. The germline CDR1 and CDR2 sequences are SGHTA and FQGNSA. The V and J ends lost 1 base and 10 bases, in that order; junction bases with no gene match: 17. The CDR3 is 17 residues long. CDR3 coding DNA: TGTGCCAGCAGCTTAGATAGTTGGACAGGGAATGATATGGTCTACACCTTC. It codes for CASSLDSWTGNDMVYTF.

This clone occurred once. The chain carries TRBV5-1 and TRBJ2-7; D is perhaps TRBD2 (7 bases). With 4 bases removed from V and 2 bases from J, the gap between germline ends came to 16 bases. Germline V gene sequence: CDR1 SGHRS, CDR2 YFSETQ. The CDR3 length is 15 residues. This chain's CDR3 is CASSHTGGPTYEQYF. Here the CDR3 DNA reads TGCGCCAGCAGCCACACCGGGGGGCCAACCTACGAGCAGTACTTC.

The rearrangement joins TRBV5-6 to TRBJ2-3; a weak D match, TRBD1 (6 bases). CDR3 length equals 14 residues. Germline CDR1 SGHDT, CDR2 YYEEEE. Trimming took off 5 bases at V and 4 bases at J, with 14 bases between the two ends. CDR3: CASSRDRPADTQYF. The CDR3 DNA is TGTGCCAGCAGTCGAGACAGGCCTGCAGATACGCAGTATTTT.

This clone was seen just once. The chain is built from TRBV28 and TRBJ2-7, with 13 bases identical to TRBD2. V trimming: 3 bases; J trimming: 2 bases; junction bases outside the gene matches: 1. CDR3 size: 15 residues. Per germline, CDR1 MDHEN and CDR2 SYDVKM. CDR3 in DNA: TGTGCCAGCAGTTTGACTAGCGGGAGGCCCTACGAGCAGTACTTC. Protein: CASSLTSGRPYEQYF.

Written as DNA, the CDR3 is TGTGCCAGCAGTGAAGTGGGGCTGTACAATGAGCAGTTCTTC. As protein: CASSEVGLYNEQFF. The rearrangement links TRBV25-1 to TRBJ2-1; a weak D match, TRBD1 (5 bases). V was trimmed by 2 bases and J by 4 bases, leaving 9 bases between them. This CDR3 comprises 14 residues. Germline values: CDR1 MGHDK, CDR2 SYGVNS.

The chain has TRBV5-4 and TRBJ2-7, with 8 bases lining up with TRBD1. J was trimmed by 0 bases and V by 0 bases; bases with no gene match: 5. Per germline, CDR1 SGHNT and CDR2 YYREEE (reference sequence). The CDR3 sequence is 16 residues long. CDR3 coding DNA: TGTGCCAGCAGCTTGGCCGGTCAGGGGGCCTCCTACGAGCAGTACTTC. Its translation: CASSLAGQGASYEQYF.

This clone was observed a single time. Other DNA sequences in the sample encode the same CDR3. The J gene is TRBJ1-6, the V gene TRBV4-2; TRBD1 matches 9 bases. Germline V gene lookup returns CDR1 LGHNA and CDR2 YNFKEQ. This CDR3 region has 18 residues. The V gene end was trimmed by 0 bases and the J gene end by 9 bases; junction bases not matched to a gene: 12. The CDR3 DNA sequence: TGTGCCAGCAGCCAAGATACAAAAACAGGGGGCCAAGGTTCACCCCTCCACTTT. It codes for CASSQDTKTGGQGSPLHF.

The chain is built from TRBV5-6 and TRBJ2-7; a weak D match, TRBD2 (7 bases). V was pared by 4 bases and J by 6 bases, with 17 bases between. This CDR3 is built from 14 residues. Germline CDR1 reads SGHDT; CDR2 reads YYEEEE. The CDR3 is CASSRRGAGSEQYF. Written as DNA, the CDR3 is TGTGCCAGCAGCCGTCGGGGGGCGGGGTCCGAGCAGTACTTC. Supplemented by reference TRBV5-6 and TRBJ2-7, the full variable domain reads DAGVTQSPTHLIKTRGQQVTLRCSPKSGHDTVSWYQQALGQGPQFIFQYYEEEERQRGNFPDRFSGHQFPNYSSELNVNALLLGDSALYLCASSRRGAGSEQYFGPGTRLTVT.

The V call is TRBV7-2, the J call TRBJ2-1, with 9 bases lining up with TRBD2. The CDR3 runs 17 residues. From germline, CDR1 is SGHTA and CDR2 FQGNSA. V was pared by 4 bases and J by 9 bases, with 16 bases of the junction left unmatched. The CDR3 DNA is TGTGCCAGCAGCTCTCCCGGGCTAGCGGGATTCAGCAGTGAGCAGTTCTTC. Encoded protein: CASSSPGLAGFSSEQFF.

This clone was seen only once. The genes are TRBV5-5 and TRBJ2-2; perhaps TRBD2 as D (5 bases). Germline CDR1 is SGHKS and CDR2 is YYEKEE (reference sequence). The CDR3 is 16 residues long. V was trimmed by 3 bases and J by 0 bases, leaving 12 bases between them. The CDR3 loop reads CASSYPGSTNTGELFF. The CDR3 DNA reads as TGTGCCAGCAGCTACCCGGGGAGCACGAACACCGGGGAGCTGTTTTTT. Full variable domain (outside the CDR3, taken from reference TRBV5-5 and TRBJ2-2): DAGVTQSPTHLIKTRGQQVTLRCSPISGHKSVSWYQQVLGQGPQFIFQYYEKEERGRGNFPDRFSARQFPNYSSELNVNALLLGDSALYLCASSYPGSTNTGELFFGEGSRLTVL.

This clone has more than one count but fewer than ten. This rearrangement joins TRBV27 to TRBJ1-2; D is unclear. The length of the CDR3 is 15 residues. The V gene lost 5 bases and the J gene lost 1 base, with 14 bases spanning the gap. The V gene's germline CDR1 is MNHEY and CDR2 SMNVEV (reference sequence). As DNA, the CDR3 is TGTGCCAGCAGTCCCCTAAGGGAGATTAACTATGGCTACACCTTC. Its translation: CASSPLREINYGYTF.